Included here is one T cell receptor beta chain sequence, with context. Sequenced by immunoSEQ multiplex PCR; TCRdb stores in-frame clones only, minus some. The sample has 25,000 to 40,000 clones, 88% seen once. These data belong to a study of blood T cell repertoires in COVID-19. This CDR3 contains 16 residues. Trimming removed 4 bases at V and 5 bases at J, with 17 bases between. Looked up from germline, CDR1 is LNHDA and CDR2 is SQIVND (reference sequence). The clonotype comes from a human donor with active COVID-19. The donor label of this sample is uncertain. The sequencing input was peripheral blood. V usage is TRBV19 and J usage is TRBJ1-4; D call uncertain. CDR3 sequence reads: CASSTLLEPENEKLFF. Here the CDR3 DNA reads TGTGCCAGTAGTACCCTCCTAGAACCGGAAAATGAAAAACTGTTTTTT.